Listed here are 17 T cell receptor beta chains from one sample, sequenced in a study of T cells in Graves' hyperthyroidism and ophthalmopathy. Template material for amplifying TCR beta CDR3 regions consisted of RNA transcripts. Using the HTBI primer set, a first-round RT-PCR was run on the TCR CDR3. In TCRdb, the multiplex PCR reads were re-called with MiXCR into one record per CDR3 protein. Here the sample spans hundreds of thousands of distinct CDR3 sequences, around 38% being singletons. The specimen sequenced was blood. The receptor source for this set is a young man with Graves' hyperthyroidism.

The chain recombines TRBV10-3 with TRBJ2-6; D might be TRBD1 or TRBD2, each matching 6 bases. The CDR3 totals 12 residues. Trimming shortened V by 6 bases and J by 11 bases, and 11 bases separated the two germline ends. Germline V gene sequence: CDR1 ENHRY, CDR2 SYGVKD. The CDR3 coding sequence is TGTGCCATCAGCTCAGGGGACTACGTCCTGACTTTC. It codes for CAISSGDYVLTF.

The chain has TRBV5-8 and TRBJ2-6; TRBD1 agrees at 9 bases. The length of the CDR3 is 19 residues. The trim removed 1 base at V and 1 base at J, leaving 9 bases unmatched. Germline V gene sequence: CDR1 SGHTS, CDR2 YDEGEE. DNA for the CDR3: TGTGCCAGCAGCTTGCCCCGGGACAGGGTTTCGTCTGGGGCCAACGTCCTGACTTTC. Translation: CASSLPRDRVSSGANVLTF.

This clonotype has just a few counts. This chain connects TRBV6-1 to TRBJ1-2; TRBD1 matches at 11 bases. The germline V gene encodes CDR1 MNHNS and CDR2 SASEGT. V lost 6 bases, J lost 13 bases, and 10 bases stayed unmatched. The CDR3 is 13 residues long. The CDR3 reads CASRRDRGGVVTF. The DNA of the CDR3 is TGTGCCAGCAGGCGGGACAGGGGGGGTGTGGTCACCTTC.

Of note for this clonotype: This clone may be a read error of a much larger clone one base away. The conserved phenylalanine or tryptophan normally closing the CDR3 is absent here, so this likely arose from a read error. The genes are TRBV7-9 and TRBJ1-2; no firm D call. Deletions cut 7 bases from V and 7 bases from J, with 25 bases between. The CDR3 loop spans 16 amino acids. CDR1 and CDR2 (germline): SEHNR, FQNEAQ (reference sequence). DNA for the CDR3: TGTGCCAGCATCCCCGGGTCCGTAACCAGACTGCGTGGCTACACCCTC. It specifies CASIPGSVTRLRGYTL.

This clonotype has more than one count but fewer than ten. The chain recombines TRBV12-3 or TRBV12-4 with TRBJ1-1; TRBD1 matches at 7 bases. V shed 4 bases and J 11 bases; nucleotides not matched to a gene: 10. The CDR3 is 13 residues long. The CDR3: CASSYLQGTLAFF. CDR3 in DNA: TGTGCCAGCAGTTATTTACAGGGGACGCTTGCTTTCTTT.

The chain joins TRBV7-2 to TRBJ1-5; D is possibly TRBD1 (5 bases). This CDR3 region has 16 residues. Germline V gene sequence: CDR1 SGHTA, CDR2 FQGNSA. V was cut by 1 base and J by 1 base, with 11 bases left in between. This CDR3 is CASSLGPRGSNQPQHF. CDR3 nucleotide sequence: TGTGCCAGCAGCTTAGGCCCACGGGGGAGCAATCAGCCCCAGCATTTT.

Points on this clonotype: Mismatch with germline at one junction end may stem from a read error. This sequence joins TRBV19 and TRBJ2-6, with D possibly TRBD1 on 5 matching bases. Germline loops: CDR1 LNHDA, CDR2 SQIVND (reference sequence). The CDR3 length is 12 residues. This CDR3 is CASSSQGGTEAF. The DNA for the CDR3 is TGTGCCAGTTCCTCCCAGGGTGGTACTGAAGCTTTC.

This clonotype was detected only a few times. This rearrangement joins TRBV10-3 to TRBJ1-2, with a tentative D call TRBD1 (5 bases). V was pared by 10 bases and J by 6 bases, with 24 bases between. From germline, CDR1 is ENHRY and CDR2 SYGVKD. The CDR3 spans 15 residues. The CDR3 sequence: CASTFIGIGHNGYTF. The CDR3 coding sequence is TGTGCCAGCACCTTTATCGGGATTGGACACAATGGCTACACCTTC.

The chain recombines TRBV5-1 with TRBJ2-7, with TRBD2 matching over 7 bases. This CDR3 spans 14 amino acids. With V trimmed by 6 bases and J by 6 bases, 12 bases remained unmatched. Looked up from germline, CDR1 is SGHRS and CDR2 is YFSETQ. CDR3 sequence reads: CASTQEAGWLEQYF. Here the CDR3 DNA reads TGCGCCAGCACCCAAGAAGCGGGATGGCTCGAGCAGTACTTC. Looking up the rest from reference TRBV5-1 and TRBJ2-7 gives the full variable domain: KAGVTQTPRYLIKTRGQQVTLSCSPISGHRSVSWYQQTPGQGLQFLFEYFSETQRNKGNFPGRFSGRQFSNSRSEMNVSTLELGDSALYLCASTQEAGWLEQYFGPGTRLTVT.

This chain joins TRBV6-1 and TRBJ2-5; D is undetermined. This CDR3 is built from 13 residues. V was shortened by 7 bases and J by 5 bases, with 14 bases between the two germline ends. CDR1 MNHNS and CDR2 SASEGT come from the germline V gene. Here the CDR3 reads CASTLVPEETQYF. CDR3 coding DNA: TGTGCCAGCACTCTTGTTCCAGAGGAGACCCAGTACTTC.

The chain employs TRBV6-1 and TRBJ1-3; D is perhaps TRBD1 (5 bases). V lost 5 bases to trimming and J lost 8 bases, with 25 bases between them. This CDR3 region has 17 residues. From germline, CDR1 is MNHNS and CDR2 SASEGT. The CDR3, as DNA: TGTGCCAGCAGTTACTCGCAGGGCGGCGGGTTTGTAGACACCATATATTTT. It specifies CASSYSQGGGFVDTIYF.

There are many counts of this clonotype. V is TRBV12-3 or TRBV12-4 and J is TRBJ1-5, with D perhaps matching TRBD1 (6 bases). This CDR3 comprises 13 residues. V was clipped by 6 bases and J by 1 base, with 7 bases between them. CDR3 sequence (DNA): TGTGCCAGCAGCGACAGGAGCAATCAGCCCCAGCATTTT. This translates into CASSDRSNQPQHF.

The CDR3 DNA follows: TGTGCCAGCAGCCCGGGACAGCAAGGGACCCAGCATTTT. This translates into CASSPGQQGTQHF. The rearrangement links TRBV2 to TRBJ1-5; 7 nucleotides line up with TRBD1. The V gene end was trimmed by 6 bases and the J gene end by 11 bases; junction bases not matched to a gene: 10. Germline V gives CDR1 SNHLY, CDR2 FYNNEI. This CDR3 region has 13 residues. Based on the CDR3 plus reference TRBV2 and TRBJ1-5, the full variable domain is EPEVTQTPSHQVTQMGQEVILRCVPISNHLYFYWYRQILGQKVEFLVSFYNNEISEKSEIFDDQFSVERPDGSNFTLKIRSTKLEDSAMYFCASSPGQQGTQHFGDGTRLSIL.

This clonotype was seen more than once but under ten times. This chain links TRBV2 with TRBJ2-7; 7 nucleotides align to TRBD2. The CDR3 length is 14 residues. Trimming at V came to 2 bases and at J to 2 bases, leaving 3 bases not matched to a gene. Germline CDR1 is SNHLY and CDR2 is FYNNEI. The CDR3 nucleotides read TGTGCCAGCAGTGAAAATAGCGGGCCCTACGAGCAGTACTTC. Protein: CASSENSGPYEQYF. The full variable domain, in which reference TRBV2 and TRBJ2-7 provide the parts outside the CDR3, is EPEVTQTPSHQVTQMGQEVILRCVPISNHLYFYWYRQILGQKVEFLVSFYNNEISEKSEIFDDQFSVERPDGSNFTLKIRSTKLEDSAMYFCASSENSGPYEQYFGPGTRLTVT.

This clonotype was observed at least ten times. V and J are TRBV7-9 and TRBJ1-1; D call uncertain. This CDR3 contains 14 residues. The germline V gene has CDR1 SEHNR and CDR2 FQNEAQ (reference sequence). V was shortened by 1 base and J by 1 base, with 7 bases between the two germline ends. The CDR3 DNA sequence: TGTGCCAGCAGCTTAGGGCAGCAGAACACTGAAGCTTTCTTT. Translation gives CASSLGQQNTEAFF.

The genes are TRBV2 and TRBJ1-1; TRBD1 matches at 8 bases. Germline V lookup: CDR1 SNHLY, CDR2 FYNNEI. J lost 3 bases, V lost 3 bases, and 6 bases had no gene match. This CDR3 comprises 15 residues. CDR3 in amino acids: CASSDLGQADTEAFF. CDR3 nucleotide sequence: TGTGCCAGCAGTGATCTGGGACAGGCGGACACTGAAGCTTTCTTT.

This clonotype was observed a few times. CDR3 protein: CASKEANNSPLHF. The CDR3 DNA follows: TGTGCCAGCAAGGAGGCGAATAATTCACCCCTCCACTTT. The chain carries TRBV6-1 and TRBJ1-6; no clear D. The germline V and J ends were trimmed by 7 bases and 5 bases, with 9 bases remaining between them. CDR3 size: 13 residues. Germline CDR1 and CDR2: MNHNS and SASEGT.